This is a list of T cell receptor beta chains from one sample in a study of T cell repertoires in cytomegalovirus infection. TCRdb redid the calling of the reads with MiXCR, one entry per CDR3 protein. This table has 560,000 or so distinct CDR3 sequences, about 15% appearing once. Sequenced sample: CD8+ T cells from PBMCs. The receptors were sampled from a human donor in good health (CMV status not recorded). Some clones in this sample may be carry-over from other donors' samples. Both conserved end residues are part of each CDR3. D genes are given only for firm matches. The size entry is marked missing in some rows and otherwise reads once, few, many or a size class.

V gene,J gene,D gene,clone size,CDR3 DNA,CDR3 protein
TRBV6-2/TRBV6-3,TRBJ1-2,.,.,TGTGCCAGCAGTATAAACTATGGCTACACCTTC,CASSINYGYTF
TRBV4-1,TRBJ2-7,.,many,TGCGCCAGCAGCCAAGAAGGAAGTCGGTCCGAGCAGTACTTC,CASSQEGSRSEQYF
TRBV6-6,TRBJ1-2,.,few,TGTGCCAGCAATCCAAGGGCAGGAATCTATGGCTACACCTTC,CASNPRAGIYGYTF
TRBV7-6,TRBJ1-1,TRBD1,many,TGTGCCAGTGTACAACAGGGGGCCACTGAAGCTTTCTTT,CASVQQGATEAFF
TRBV3-1,TRBJ2-7,.,.,TGTGCCAGCAGCCCACGCCCACCGGGTGCAGAGGCCCCATCCTACGAGCAGTACTTC,CASSPRPPGAEAPSYEQYF
TRBV19,TRBJ1-1,.,many,TGTGCCAGTAGTGAAAACAGGAGAAGAACACTTTTGGAAGCTTTCTTT,CASSENRRRTLLEAFF
TRBV2,TRBJ1-1,TRBD1,.,TGTGCCAGCAGAAGGGGGCGGGAAACGAACACTGAAGCTTTCTTT,CASRRGRETNTEAFF
TRBV7-6,TRBJ2-5,.,many,TGTGCCAGCAGCCCTAGCGCAGGGAGCGGGGAGACCCAGTACTTC,CASSPSAGSGETQYF
TRBV15,TRBJ2-5,.,few,TGTGCCACCAGCAGAACAGGGAGAGAGACCCAGTACTTC,CATSRTGRETQYF
TRBV14,TRBJ2-7,.,many,TGTGCCAGCAGCCAAGACAGTGCTTGGAACCACGAGCAGTACTTC,CASSQDSAWNHEQYF
TRBV12-3/TRBV12-4,TRBJ1-2,.,few,TGTGCCAGCAGCCCTCACCCGACAGGCTACGGCTACACCTTC,CASSPHPTGYGYTF
TRBV7-6,TRBJ1-6,.,.,TGTGCCAGCAGCTCCCGACAGCTTAATTCCCCCCACCACTTT,CASSSRQLNSPHHF
TRBV6-2/TRBV6-3,TRBJ2-1,.,many,TGTGCCAGCAGTCGATACCTGGAGGGCCTAAATGAGCAGTTCTTC,CASSRYLEGLNEQFF
TRBV11-2,TRBJ1-6,.,many,TGTGCCAGCAGTCCAGGGTACAGGGCTTATAATTCACCCCTCCACTTT,CASSPGYRAYNSPLHF
TRBV4-2,TRBJ1-1,.,many,TGTGCCAGCAGCCAAGATAACAGCGGCCTAATGAACACTGAAGCTTTCTTT,CASSQDNSGLMNTEAFF
TRBV7-9,TRBJ1-1,TRBD1,few,TGTGCCAGCAGCCCCCGGGACAGGGGAGTGGGCACTGAAGCTTTCTTT,CASSPRDRGVGTEAFF
TRBV6-1,TRBJ1-4,TRBD1,.,TGTGCCAGCAGTGGGCGACAGGGAAATTCTGAAAAACTGTTTTTT,CASSGRQGNSEKLFF
TRBV7-9,TRBJ2-1,.,many,TGTGCCAGCAGCCCCCCCGGACGAAGCTCCTACAATGAGCAGTTCTTC,CASSPPGRSSYNEQFF
TRBV7-9,TRBJ2-6,TRBD1,.,TGTGCCAGCAGCGCCCCAGGGGGCGCTTATGTCTTTGGGGCCAACGTCCTGACTTTC,CASSAPGGAYVFGANVLTF
TRBV9,TRBJ1-1,TRBD1,.,TGTGCCAGCAGCGCGACAGGGGAATCGGACACTGAAGCTTTCTTT,CASSATGESDTEAFF
TRBV5-6,TRBJ2-1,.,few,TGTGCCAGCAGCTTGGCGTCCCTCGGGTACAATGAGCAGTTCTTC,CASSLASLGYNEQFF
TRBV19,TRBJ2-2,.,.,TGTGCCAGTAGTGCATGGACCCACGGGGAGCTGTTTTTT,CASSAWTHGELFF
TRBV7-9,TRBJ2-7,TRBD1,many,TGTGCCAGCAGTTTCCGGGACAGACTGTCCTACGAGCAGTACTTC,CASSFRDRLSYEQYF
TRBV5-6,TRBJ2-1,.,few,TGTGCCAGCAGCTTGCCCTCCGGGCGTCATGAGCAGTTCTTC,CASSLPSGRHEQFF
TRBV7-9,TRBJ2-7,.,many,TGTGCCAGCAGCCTCCGGACAGCTAGCTACGAGCAGTACTTC,CASSLRTASYEQYF
TRBV15,TRBJ2-3,.,few,TGTGCCACCAGCAGAGGAGCTAGCGTCGTGCCAGATACGCAGTATTTT,CATSRGASVVPDTQYF
TRBV6-5,TRBJ1-1,.,few,TGTGCCAGCAGCGACCTATTAACCACTGAAGCTTTCTTT,CASSDLLTTEAFF
TRBV15,TRBJ2-3,.,many,TGTGCCACCTCGTCTCAGTCAGATACGCAGTATTTT,CATSSQSDTQYF
TRBV19,TRBJ2-7,.,few,TGTGCCAGTACGGAGAGTACAGGGTTAGAGGAGCAGTACTTC,CASTESTGLEEQYF
TRBV2,TRBJ2-3,TRBD2,few,TGTGCCAGCAGTACGTTAGCGGGAGTCAACTTTGGGGAAGATACGCAGTATTTT,CASSTLAGVNFGEDTQYF
TRBV11-2,TRBJ2-7,TRBD2,many,TGTGCCAGCAGCCCCTCGGGGCGGGAGCGGAACGAGCAGTACTTC,CASSPSGRERNEQYF
TRBV20-1,TRBJ1-1,.,.,TGCAGTGCCCCGACAGGCAGTCACACTGAAGCTTTCTTT,CSAPTGSHTEAFF
TRBV20-1,TRBJ2-4,.,.,TGCAGTGCGAGGGACACCTCACTAGCCAAAAACATTCAGTACTTC,CSARDTSLAKNIQYF
TRBV7-8,TRBJ2-5,.,many,TGTGCCAGCTCTCTCAACAGTCGCCAAGAGACCCAGTACTTC,CASSLNSRQETQYF
TRBV2,TRBJ2-1,.,few,TGTGCCAGCCAGGGGCCCCACGACGATGAGCAGTTCTTC,CASQGPHDDEQFF
TRBV28,TRBJ1-5,.,many,TGTGCCAGCAGTTCCCGGGACAGCAATCAGCCCCAGCATTTT,CASSSRDSNQPQHF
TRBV7-9,TRBJ2-5,.,many,TGTGCCAGCAGCCAGCGCGATACCCAAGAGACCCAGTACTTC,CASSQRDTQETQYF
TRBV7-9,TRBJ1-5,.,many,TGTGCCAGCAGCTTAGAGGGGAACAAGGGACCGCATCAGCCCCAGCATTTT,CASSLEGNKGPHQPQHF
TRBV24-1,TRBJ1-5,.,few,TGTGCCACCAGCAGGACAGATAGCAATCAGCCCCAGCATTTT,CATSRTDSNQPQHF
TRBV9,TRBJ2-7,TRBD2,once,TGTGCCAGCAGTAAAACTAGCGGGAATACCTACGAGCAGTACTTC,CASSKTSGNTYEQYF
TRBV27,TRBJ2-7,TRBD2,few,TGTGCCAGCAGTTTGGTGGCTAGCGGGGGCCTAATCTACGAGCAGTACTTC,CASSLVASGGLIYEQYF